The 20 T cell receptor beta chains reported below all come from one sample, sequenced in a study of blood T cell repertoires in COVID-19. TCRdb keeps only in-frame clones here, not all; method: immunoSEQ multiplex PCR. The profile shows about 90,000 clones, around 87% of them singletons. The sequencing input was peripheral blood. These receptors originate from a male donor with acute or convalescent COVID-19.

In DNA form, the CDR3 reads TGCGCCAGCAGCTTCCAAGTCCCGGGACAGGGATCGAACACTGAAGCTTTCTTT. It specifies CASSFQVPGQGSNTEAFF. V is TRBV5-1 and J is TRBJ1-1; TRBD1 aligns across 9 bases. The CDR3 contains 18 residues. V dropped 2 bases and J dropped 1; count of bases not matched to a gene: 12. Germline CDR1 and CDR2: SGHRS and YFSETQ.

The genes are TRBV25-1 and TRBJ1-5; TRBD1 matches 7 bases. This CDR3 is built from 15 residues. V lost 5 bases, J lost 3 bases, and 7 bases stayed unmatched. CDR1 and CDR2 from the germline V gene are MGHDK and SYGVNS. CDR3 amino acids: CASSPHRGNNQPQHF. CDR3 sequence (DNA): TGTGCCAGCAGTCCCCACAGGGGTAACAATCAGCCCCAGCATTTT.

The genes are TRBV29-1 and TRBJ2-7; 7 bases align to TRBD2. The CDR3 runs 11 residues. Losses at the gene ends were 5 bases for V and 3 bases for J; bases not matched to a gene: 1. Per the germline V gene, CDR1 is SQVTM and CDR2 is ANQGSEA. CDR3 nucleotides: TGCAGCGTTACGGGAGGCTACGAGCAGTACTTC. It specifies CSVTGGYEQYF.

This chain joins TRBV2 and TRBJ2-6; no clear D gene. The CDR3 has 15 residues. CDR1 SNHLY and CDR2 FYNNEI come from the germline V gene. Trimming took off 3 bases at V and 1 base at J, with 7 bases between the two ends. The CDR3, as DNA: TGTGCCAGCAGTGATTGGCAGTCTGGGGCCAACGTCCTGACTTTC. Encoded protein: CASSDWQSGANVLTF. Looking up the rest from reference TRBV2 and TRBJ2-6 gives the full variable domain: EPEVTQTPSHQVTQMGQEVILRCVPISNHLYFYWYRQILGQKVEFLVSFYNNEISEKSEIFDDQFSVERPDGSNFTLKIRSTKLEDSAMYFCASSDWQSGANVLTFGAGSRLTVL.

The chain joins TRBV3-1 (or the pseudogene TRBV3-2) to TRBJ2-7; D gene ambiguous. Trimming pared 3 bases from V and 1 base from J, leaving 10 bases between. Per the germline V gene, CDR1 is LGHDT and CDR2 is YNNKEL (reference sequence). This CDR3 comprises 14 residues. The CDR3 DNA reads as TGTGCCAGCAGCCAGGCCCTCCCGTCCTACGAGCAGTACTTC. Translation gives CASSQALPSYEQYF.

This clone has just one count. This sequence joins TRBV5-1 and TRBJ2-7, with 7 bases aligning to TRBD1. The CDR3 runs to 14 residues. Germline assignment: CDR1 SGHRS and CDR2 YFSETQ. V lost 4 bases to trimming and J lost 2 bases; unmatched junction nucleotides: 6. CDR3 sequence (DNA): TGCGCCAGCAGCACAGGGGACGGAACCTACGAGCAGTACTTC. It codes for CASSTGDGTYEQYF.

The chain is built from TRBV20-1 and TRBJ2-7; tentative D call: TRBD1 (6 bases). The CDR3 extends over 13 amino acids. Trimming cost V 3 bases and J 2 bases, with 11 bases left between them. Looked up from germline, CDR1 is DFQATT and CDR2 is SNEGSKA (reference sequence). As DNA, the CDR3 is TGCAGTGCTAGTGGACAGCGAACCTACGAGCAGTACTTC. It codes for CSASGQRTYEQYF.

The chain carries TRBV19 and TRBJ1-4; 7 nucleotides align to TRBD1. CDR3 size: 14 residues. Looked up from germline, CDR1 is LNHDA and CDR2 is SQIVND (reference sequence). The junction had 2 bases not matched to a gene; V was cut back by 3 bases and J by 4 bases. CDR3 sequence (DNA): TGTGCCAGTAGTATGGGACAGCTTAATGAAAAACTGTTTTTT. As protein: CASSMGQLNEKLFF.

This chain joins TRBV19 and TRBJ1-2, with D unresolved. The CDR3 contains 12 residues. Germline V gene sequence: CDR1 LNHDA, CDR2 SQIVND (reference sequence). The germline V and J ends were trimmed by 4 bases and 7 bases, with 10 bases remaining between them. CDR3 amino acids: CASSSQDSGYTF. CDR3 DNA: TGTGCCAGTAGTAGCCAGGACTCTGGCTACACCTTC.

V is TRBV5-1 and J is TRBJ1-4; 7 bases align to TRBD1. V was clipped by 5 bases and J by 3 bases; unmatched bases: 1. Per the germline V gene, CDR1 is SGHRS and CDR2 is YFSETQ. The CDR3 length is 13 residues. The CDR3 is CASRQGSNEKLFF. CDR3 DNA sequence: TGCGCCAGCAGACAGGGGTCTAATGAAAAACTGTTTTTT.

This chain connects TRBV21-1 to TRBJ2-3; the table's D call, TRBD1, was not checked against the DNA. TRBV21-1 is reported as a pseudogene. This CDR3 comprises 15 residues. This CDR3 is CASSDRDRGRDTQYF. The DNA for the CDR3 is TGTGCCAGCAGCGACCGGGACAGGGGGCGAGATACGCAGTATTTT.

This clone was observed a single time. The gene calls are TRBV13 and TRBJ1-5; 11 nucleotides line up with TRBD1. Trimming removed 0 bases from V and 4 bases from J; junction bases left unmatched: 8. The germline V gene has CDR1 PRHDT and CDR2 FYEKMQ (reference sequence). This CDR3 is built from 18 residues. The CDR3 is CASSLGQGQGARNQPQHF. CDR3 coding DNA: TGTGCCAGCAGCTTAGGCCAAGGACAGGGGGCTAGAAATCAGCCCCAGCATTTT.

The genes are TRBV19 and TRBJ1-3; 10 bases match TRBD1. V dropped 5 bases and J dropped 0; count of bases not matched to a gene: 4. The germline V gene has CDR1 LNHDA and CDR2 SQIVND (reference sequence). The CDR3 spans 16 residues. Written as DNA, the CDR3 is TGTGCCAGTAGTGCGACAGGGGGCTCCTCTGGAAACACCATATATTTT. Translating it yields CASSATGGSSGNTIYF.

This chain connects TRBV5-1 to TRBJ1-5, with D unclear. V lost 0 bases to trimming and J lost 4 bases, with 8 bases between them. Germline lookup yields CDR1 SGHRS and CDR2 YFSETQ. The CDR3 is 14 amino acids. The chain's CDR3 is CASSLGEENQPQHF. The DNA for the CDR3 is TGCGCCAGCAGCTTGGGAGAGGAAAATCAGCCCCAGCATTTT.

In its sample, this clone was seen a few times. The chain has TRBV6-5 and TRBJ1-2; no firm D call. V was shortened by 7 bases and J by 5 bases, with 20 bases between the two germline ends. Germline CDR1 is MNHEY and CDR2 is SVGAGI. The CDR3 covers 15 residues. The CDR3 nucleotides are TGTGCCAGCAATGCCCCGGAGAACAAGTTTTATGGCTACACCTTC. It translates to CASNAPENKFYGYTF.

CDR3 in amino acids: CASNPSGATDTQYF. The CDR3, as DNA: TGTGCCAGTAATCCTAGCGGGGCCACAGATACGCAGTATTTT. The rearrangement joins TRBV19 to TRBJ2-3; TRBD2 matches 9 bases. J gave up 2 bases and V 7 bases, and 4 bases lay outside the gene matches. Germline CDR1 is LNHDA and CDR2 is SQIVND (reference sequence). The CDR3 is 14 residues long. Based on the CDR3 plus reference TRBV19 and TRBJ2-3, the full variable domain is DGGITQSPKYLFRKEGQNVTLSCEQNLNHDAMYWYRQDPGQGLRLIYYSQIVNDFQKGDIAEGYSVSREKKESFPLTVTSAQKNPTAFYLCASNPSGATDTQYFGPGTRLTVL.

V usage is TRBV9 and J usage is TRBJ1-1; 8 bases align to TRBD1. The CDR3 spans 15 residues. Germline-derived CDR1 and CDR2 are SGDLS and YYNGEE. V trimming: 3 bases; J trimming: 1 base; junction bases outside the gene matches: 5. The CDR3 loop is CASSEGDRRNTEAFF. The CDR3 nucleotides read TGTGCCAGCAGCGAGGGGGACAGGAGGAACACTGAAGCTTTCTTT.

This chain uses TRBV10-3 with TRBJ1-3; D gene ambiguous. V was trimmed by 10 bases and J by 7 bases, leaving 8 bases between them. In germline, CDR1 is ENHRY, CDR2 SYGVKD. This CDR3 contains 10 residues. CDR3 nucleotide sequence: TGTGCCACCGCCGGGAACACCATATATTTT. Translating gives CATAGNTIYF.

The chain uses TRBV6-5 and TRBJ2-1, with 10 nucleotides matching TRBD2. The CDR3 runs to 15 residues. Germline V lookup: CDR1 MNHEY, CDR2 SVGAGI. With V trimmed by 4 bases and J by 5 bases, 5 bases remained unmatched. The CDR3 loop is CASSWSGGADNEQFF. CDR3 bases: TGTGCCAGCAGTTGGAGCGGGGGGGCCGACAATGAGCAGTTCTTC.

This clone was observed a handful of times. The genes are TRBV13 and TRBJ2-1, with 7 nucleotides matching TRBD1. V shed 4 bases and J 4 bases; nucleotides not matched to a gene: 4. The CDR3 is 14 amino acids. Germline assignment: CDR1 PRHDT and CDR2 FYEKMQ (reference sequence). The CDR3 sequence: CASSSRTGYNEQFF. Written as DNA, the CDR3 is TGTGCCAGCAGCTCGAGGACAGGTTACAATGAGCAGTTCTTC.